The rows below give T cell receptor beta chains drawn from one sample of a study of CD8 T cells in ankylosing spondylitis. TCRdb reprocessed the 5' RACE reads with MiXCR, giving one entry per CDR3 protein. This table holds about 35,000 distinct CDR3 sequences, about 3% found once. Sequenced sample: blood, either unsorted or a sorted T cell fraction (not recorded which). The receptors shown here come from a male donor with ankylosing spondylitis or in good health (not recorded which). CDR3s include the opening cysteine and the closing phenylalanine or tryptophan. The D gene is left open where the match is weak. The listing skips clone size in some rows; elsewhere it reads once, few, many or a size class.

len	j_gene	abundance	v_gene	d_gene	CDR3nt	CDR3aa
14	TRBJ2-3	many	TRBV9	.	TGTGCCAGCAGCGTAGCCGGGGCCCCAGATACGCAGTATTTT	CASSVAGAPDTQYF
18	TRBJ2-2	many	TRBV9	TRBD1	TGTGCCAGCAGCGCGGCCGCCTCAGGGGGCGCAGCAACCGGGGAGCTGTTTTTT	CASSAAASGGAATGELFF
12	TRBJ2-1	many	TRBV9	.	TGTGCCAGCAGCCCCCCCATAAATGAGCAGTTCTTC	CASSPPINEQFF
15	TRBJ2-3	.	TRBV9	TRBD2	TGTGCCAGCAGCTCCCGAGCGGGGGGGCAAGATACGCAGTATTTT	CASSSRAGGQDTQYF
15	TRBJ2-1	many	TRBV9	.	TGTGCCAGCAGCGTCGCGGGGGACAACTACAATGAGCAGTTCTTC	CASSVAGDNYNEQFF
17	TRBJ2-2	many	TRBV9	TRBD2	TGTGCCAGCAGCGCCCAACCGGGACTAGCGGGGTCCGGGGAGCTGTTTTTT	CASSAQPGLAGSGELFF
17	TRBJ2-5	many	TRBV9	.	TGTGCCAGCAGCCGACAGGTCCGCGCCAGGGGATTAGAGACCCAGTACTTC	CASSRQVRARGLETQYF
15	TRBJ2-1	many	TRBV9	.	TGTGCCAGCAGCGAGGGGGGGGTCGACTACAATGAGCAGTTCTTC	CASSEGGVDYNEQFF
14	TRBJ2-3	many	TRBV9	.	TGTGCCAGCAGCGAGGGGACGGGGACAGATACGCAGTATTTT	CASSEGTGTDTQYF
14	TRBJ1-2	.	TRBV9	TRBD1	TGTGCCAGCAGCACAGGCACAGGGGGGTATGGCTACACCTTC	CASSTGTGGYGYTF
16	TRBJ2-3	many	TRBV9	.	TGTGCCAGCAGCTCTACTTTACTACTTAGCACAGATACGCAGTATTTT	CASSSTLLLSTDTQYF
13	TRBJ2-3	few	TRBV9	.	TGTGCCAGCAGCGCGGGGAACACAGATACGCAGTATTTT	CASSAGNTDTQYF
15	TRBJ2-5	many	TRBV9	TRBD1	TGTGCCAGCAGCCCGGACAGGGGAGGGTCAGAGACCCAGTACTTC	CASSPDRGGSETQYF
15	TRBJ1-2	many	TRBV9	.	TGTGCCAGCAGCGGTCGGGACCGTCCTAACTATGGCTACACCTTC	CASSGRDRPNYGYTF
16	TRBJ1-2	many	TRBV9	.	TGTGCCAGCAGCGGGTCTGTGCGGGGGCAGAACTATGGCTACACCTTC	CASSGSVRGQNYGYTF
16	TRBJ2-3	many	TRBV9	.	TGTGCCAGCAGCGTAGGGGTACTAGCCTCCACAGATACGCAGTATTTT	CASSVGVLASTDTQYF
16	TRBJ2-2	many	TRBV9	TRBD1	TGTGCCAGCAGCGTAGGGCAGGGGGCTTACACCGGGGAGCTGTTTTTT	CASSVGQGAYTGELFF
16	TRBJ1-2	many	TRBV9	TRBD1	TGTGCCAGCAGCGTAGCTACTTTTCCCGGGACAGGTGGCTACACCTTC	CASSVATFPGTGGYTF
15	TRBJ2-1	many	TRBV9	.	TGTGCCAGCAGCGTAGTGTCGGGATCCCACAATGAGCAGTTCTTC	CASSVVSGSHNEQFF
16	TRBJ2-2	many	TRBV9	.	TGTGCCAGCAGCGTAGTAAGCGGAGGGAAAGACGGGGAGCTGTTTTTT	CASSVVSGGKDGELFF
16	TRBJ2-3	many	TRBV9	.	TGTGCCAGCAGCGTAGCTCACCGGGGCGGAACAGATACGCAGTATTTT	CASSVAHRGGTDTQYF
17	TRBJ2-1	many	TRBV9	.	TGTGCCAGCAGCGAGAATCAAAGGGGCGCTTCCTACAATGAGCAGTTCTTC	CASSENQRGASYNEQFF
18	TRBJ2-5	many	TRBV9	TRBD2	TGTGCCAGCAGCGTTAGTCCTCTAGCGGGGGGCCGTCAAGAGACCCAGTACTTC	CASSVSPLAGGRQETQYF
15	TRBJ2-6	many	TRBV9	.	TGTGCCAGCAGCGTAGCTGGCGGTGGGGCCAACGTCCTGACTTTC	CASSVAGGGANVLTF
13	TRBJ1-2	many	TRBV9	.	TGTGCCAGCAGCGTTTATATGGGGACAGGCTACACCTTC	CASSVYMGTGYTF
13	TRBJ2-1	many	TRBV9	.	TGTGCCAGCAGCCTCATACAGGGAAATGAGCAGTTCTTC	CASSLIQGNEQFF
15	TRBJ2-1	many	TRBV9	TRBD2	TGTGCCAGCAGCGGAGGGGGGACTAGCGGGAGACCGCAGTTCTTC	CASSGGGTSGRPQFF
16	TRBJ2-3	many	TRBV9	.	TGTGCCAGCAGCTCCAGCGGCGGCGGATACACAGATACGCAGTATTTT	CASSSSGGGYTDTQYF
17	TRBJ2-5	many	TRBV9	TRBD2	TGTGCCAGCAGCGCCAGACTAGCGGGGGTGGGCAAAGAGACCCAGTACTTC	CASSARLAGVGKETQYF